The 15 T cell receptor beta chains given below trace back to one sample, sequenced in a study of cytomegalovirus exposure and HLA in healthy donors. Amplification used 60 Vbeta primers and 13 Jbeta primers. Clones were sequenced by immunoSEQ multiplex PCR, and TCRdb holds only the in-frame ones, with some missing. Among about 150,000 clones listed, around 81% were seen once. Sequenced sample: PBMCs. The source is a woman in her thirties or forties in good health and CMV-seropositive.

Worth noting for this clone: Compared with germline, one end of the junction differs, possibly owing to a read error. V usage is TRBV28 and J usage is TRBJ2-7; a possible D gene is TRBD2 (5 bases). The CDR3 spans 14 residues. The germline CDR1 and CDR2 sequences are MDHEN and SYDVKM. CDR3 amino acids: CASTLTSTSHEQYF. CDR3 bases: TGTGCCAGCACCCTTACTAGTACCTCCCACGAGCAGTACTTC.

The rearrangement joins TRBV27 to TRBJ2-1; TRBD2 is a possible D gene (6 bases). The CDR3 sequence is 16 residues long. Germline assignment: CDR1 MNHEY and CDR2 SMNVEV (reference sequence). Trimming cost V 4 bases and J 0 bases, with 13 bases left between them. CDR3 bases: TGTGCCAGCAGTTCCCTCCTAGCGACCTCCTACAATGAGCAGTTCTTC. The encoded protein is CASSSLLATSYNEQFF.

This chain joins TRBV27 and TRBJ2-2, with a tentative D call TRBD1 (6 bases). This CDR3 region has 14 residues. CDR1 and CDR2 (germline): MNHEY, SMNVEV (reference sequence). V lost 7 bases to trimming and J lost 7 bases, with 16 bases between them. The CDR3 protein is CASMLYRDDGELFF. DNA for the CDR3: TGTGCCAGCATGCTGTACAGGGATGACGGGGAGCTGTTTTTT.

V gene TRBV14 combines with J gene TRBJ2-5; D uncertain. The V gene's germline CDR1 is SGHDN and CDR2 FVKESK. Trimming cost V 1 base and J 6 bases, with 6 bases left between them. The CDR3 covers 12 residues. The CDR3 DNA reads TGTGCCAGCAGCCAAGCTAGGAAGACCCAGTACTTC. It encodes CASSQARKTQYF. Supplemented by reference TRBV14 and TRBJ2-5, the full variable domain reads EAGVTQFPSHSVIEKGQTVTLRCDPISGHDNLYWYRRVMGKEIKFLLHFVKESKQDESGMPNNRFLAERTGGTYSTLKVQPAELEDSGVYFCASSQARKTQYFGPGTRLLVL.

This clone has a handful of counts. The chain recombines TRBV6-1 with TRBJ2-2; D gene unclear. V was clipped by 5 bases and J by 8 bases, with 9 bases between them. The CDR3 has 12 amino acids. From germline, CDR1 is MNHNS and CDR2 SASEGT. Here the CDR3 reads CASSFGSGELFF. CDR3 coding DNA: TGTGCCAGCAGTTTTGGTAGTGGGGAGCTGTTTTTT.

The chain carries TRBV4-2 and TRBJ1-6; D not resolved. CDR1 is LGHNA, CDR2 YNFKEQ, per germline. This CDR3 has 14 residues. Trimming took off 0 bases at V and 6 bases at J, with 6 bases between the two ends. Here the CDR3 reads CASSQDLINSPLHF. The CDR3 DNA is TGTGCCAGCAGCCAAGATCTTATTAATTCACCCCTCCACTTT.

This chain's CDR3 is CASCRQDLNTEAFF. The CDR3 DNA is TGTGCCAGTTGCCGACAGGACCTGAACACTGAAGCTTTCTTT. This sequence joins TRBV7-9 and TRBJ1-1; tentatively, D is TRBD1 (6 bases). The CDR3 consists of 14 residues. V was cut by 9 bases and J by 0 bases, with 14 bases left in between. Germline V gene lookup returns CDR1 SEHNR and CDR2 FQNEAQ (reference sequence). Combining the CDR3 with reference TRBV7-9 and TRBJ1-1 gives the whole variable domain DTGVSQNPRHKITKRGQNVTFRCDPISEHNRLYWYRQTLGQGPEFLTYFQNEAQLEKSRLLSDRFSAERPKGSFSTLEIQRTEQGDSAMYLCASCRQDLNTEAFFGQGTRLTVV.

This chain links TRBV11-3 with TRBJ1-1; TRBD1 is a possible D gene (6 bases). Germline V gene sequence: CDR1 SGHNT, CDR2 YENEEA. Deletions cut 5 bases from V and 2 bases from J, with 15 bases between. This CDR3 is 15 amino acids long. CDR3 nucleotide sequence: TGTGCCAGCAGCAGGACCCGGGACAAAAACACTGAAGCTTTCTTT. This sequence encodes CASSRTRDKNTEAFF. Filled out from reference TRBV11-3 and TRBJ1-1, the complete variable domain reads EAGVVQSPRYKIIEKKQPVAFWCNPISGHNTLYWYLQNLGQGPELLIRYENEEAVDDSQLPKDRFSAERLKGVDSTLKIQPAELGDSAVYLCASSRTRDKNTEAFFGQGTRLTVV.

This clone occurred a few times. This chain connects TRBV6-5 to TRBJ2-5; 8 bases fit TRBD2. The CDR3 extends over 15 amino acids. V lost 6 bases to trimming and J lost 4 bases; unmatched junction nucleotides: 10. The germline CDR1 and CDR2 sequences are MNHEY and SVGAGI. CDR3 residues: CASRVAGGLGETQYF. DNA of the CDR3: TGTGCCAGCAGGGTGGCGGGAGGCTTGGGAGAGACCCAGTACTTC.

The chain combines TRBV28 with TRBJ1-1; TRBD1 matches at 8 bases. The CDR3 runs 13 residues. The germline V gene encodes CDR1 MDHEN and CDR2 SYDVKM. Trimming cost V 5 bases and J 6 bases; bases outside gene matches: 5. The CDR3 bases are TGTGCCAGCAGTACCCAGGGGGCCGCTGAAGCTTTCTTT. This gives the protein CASSTQGAAEAFF.

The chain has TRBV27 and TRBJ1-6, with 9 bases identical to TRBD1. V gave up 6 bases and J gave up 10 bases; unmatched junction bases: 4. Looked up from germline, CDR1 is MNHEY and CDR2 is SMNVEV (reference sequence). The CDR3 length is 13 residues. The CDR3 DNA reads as TGTGCCAGCAGCTGGGACAGGGACTCACCCCTCCACTTT. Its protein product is CASSWDRDSPLHF.

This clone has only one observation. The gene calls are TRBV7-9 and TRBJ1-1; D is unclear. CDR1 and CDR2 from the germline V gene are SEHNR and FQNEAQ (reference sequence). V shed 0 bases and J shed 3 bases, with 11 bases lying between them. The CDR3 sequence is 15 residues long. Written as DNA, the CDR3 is TGTGCCAGCAGCTTAGCGCAGCGATCGGACACTGAAGCTTTCTTT. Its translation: CASSLAQRSDTEAFF.

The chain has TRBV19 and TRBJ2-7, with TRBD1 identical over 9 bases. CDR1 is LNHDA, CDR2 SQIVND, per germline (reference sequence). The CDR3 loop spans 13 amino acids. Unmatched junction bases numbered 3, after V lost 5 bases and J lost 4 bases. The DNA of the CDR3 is TGTGCCAGTAGTCCGACAGGGGGGTACGAGCAGTACTTC. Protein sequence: CASSPTGGYEQYF. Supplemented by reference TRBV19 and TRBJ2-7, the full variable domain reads DGGITQSPKYLFRKEGQNVTLSCEQNLNHDAMYWYRQDPGQGLRLIYYSQIVNDFQKGDIAEGYSVSREKKESFPLTVTSAQKNPTAFYLCASSPTGGYEQYFGPGTRLTVT.

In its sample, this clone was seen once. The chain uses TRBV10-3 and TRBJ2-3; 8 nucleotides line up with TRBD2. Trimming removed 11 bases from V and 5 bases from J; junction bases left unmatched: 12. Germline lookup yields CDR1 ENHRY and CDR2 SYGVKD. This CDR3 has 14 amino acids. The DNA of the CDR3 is TGTGCCTCTTCGTCGCGGGAGGTGGGAGATACGCAGTATTTT. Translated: CASSSREVGDTQYF.

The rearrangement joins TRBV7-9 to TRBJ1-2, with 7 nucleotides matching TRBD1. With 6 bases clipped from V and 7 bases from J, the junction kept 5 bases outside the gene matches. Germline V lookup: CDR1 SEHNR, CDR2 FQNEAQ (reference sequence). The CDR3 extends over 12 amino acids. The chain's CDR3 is CASSLQGTGYTF. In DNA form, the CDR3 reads TGTGCCAGCAGTCTACAGGGGACTGGCTACACCTTC. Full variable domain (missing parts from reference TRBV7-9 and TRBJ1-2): DTGVSQNPRHKITKRGQNVTFRCDPISEHNRLYWYRQTLGQGPEFLTYFQNEAQLEKSRLLSDRFSAERPKGSFSTLEIQRTEQGDSAMYLCASSLQGTGYTFGSGTRLTVV.